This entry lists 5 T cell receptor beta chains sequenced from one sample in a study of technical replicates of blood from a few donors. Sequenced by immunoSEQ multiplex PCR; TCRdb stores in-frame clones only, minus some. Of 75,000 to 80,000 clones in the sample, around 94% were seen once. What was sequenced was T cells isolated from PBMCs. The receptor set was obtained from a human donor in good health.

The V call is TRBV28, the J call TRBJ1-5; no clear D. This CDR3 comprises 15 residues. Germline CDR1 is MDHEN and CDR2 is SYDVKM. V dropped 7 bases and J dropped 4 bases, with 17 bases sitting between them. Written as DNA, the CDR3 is TGTGCCAGCACCAAGAGGGTTCCCGGTAATCAGCCCCAGCATTTT. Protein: CASTKRVPGNQPQHF.

For the CDR3, the DNA is TGTGCCAGCAGTGACCCACCCATTGGCAGGGGCGCAAACTACGAGCAGTACTTC. Protein sequence: CASSDPPIGRGANYEQYF. This rearrangement joins TRBV2 to TRBJ2-7, with D tentatively TRBD1 (6 bases). The V end was cut by 3 bases, the J end by 3 bases, with 24 bases between. There are 18 residues in the CDR3. CDR1 is SNHLY, CDR2 FYNNEI, per germline.

The CDR3 nucleotides read TGTGCCACCAGCAGGACTAGCGGTTACACAGATACGCAGTATTTT. It encodes CATSRTSGYTDTQYF. The chain joins TRBV15 to TRBJ2-3; 9 bases match TRBD2. The CDR3 consists of 15 residues. After removal of 3 bases from V and 2 bases from J, the junction contained 3 bases not matched to a gene. Germline V gives CDR1 LNHNV, CDR2 YYDKDF (reference sequence).

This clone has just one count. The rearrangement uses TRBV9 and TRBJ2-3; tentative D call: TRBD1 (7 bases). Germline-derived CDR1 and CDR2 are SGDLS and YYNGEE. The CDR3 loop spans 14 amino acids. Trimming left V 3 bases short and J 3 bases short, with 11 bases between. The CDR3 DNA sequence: TGTGCCAGCAGCGACAGGGGAGGTACAGATACGCAGTATTTT. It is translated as CASSDRGGTDTQYF.

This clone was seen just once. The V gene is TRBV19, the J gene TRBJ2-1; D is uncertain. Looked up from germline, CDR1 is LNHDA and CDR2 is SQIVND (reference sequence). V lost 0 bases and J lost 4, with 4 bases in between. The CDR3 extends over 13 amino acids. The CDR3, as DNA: TGTGCCAGTAGTATAGACCAATACAATGAGCAGTTCTTC. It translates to CASSIDQYNEQFF.